What follows describes a single T cell receptor beta chain. The sample originates from a study of Ad26.COV2.S vaccination and SARS-CoV-2 variants. CDR1 and CDR2 from the germline V gene are MDHEN and SYDVKM. CDR3 length equals 14 residues. Trimming took 7 bases from V and 3 from J, leaving 13 bases between them. As for treatment: roughly 19 received Ad26.COV2.S at low or high dose, single or two shots; roughly five received placebo; per-sample allocation not given. After the first vaccine or placebo injection, samples were drawn on day 63. The table came from immunoSEQ multiplex PCR; TCRdb's copy has only in-frame clones and leaves some out. The data show under 550,000 clones, with around nine tenths seen just once and 12% held by the top ten.

The sequence derives from a person between 18 and 65 years old who received the Ad26.COV2.S COVID-19 vaccine or a placebo. This chain links TRBV28 with TRBJ1-5; D is undetermined. The source material was peripheral blood, sampled in a trial of Ad26.COV2.S vaccine versus placebo. The CDR3 region has the DNA TGTGCCAGCACCCCGTTGGGCTACAATCAGCCCCAGCATTTT. Amino acid sequence: CASTPLGYNQPQHF. The whole variable domain, filled in from reference TRBV28 and TRBJ1-5, reads DVKVTQSSRYLVKRTGEKVFLECVQDMDHENMFWYRQDPGLGLRLIYFSYDVKMKEKGDIPEGYSVSREKKERFSLILESASTNQTSMYLCASTPLGYNQPQHFGDGTRLSIL.